This TCR beta chain was recorded in a study of early T cells in non-severe SARS-CoV-2 infection. Study information: Sequenced material consisted of bulk RNA (from unsorted whole blood), and chains were unpaired.

Attached unique molecular identifiers marked individual cDNA molecules. TCRdb reanalysed the 5' RACE reads using MiXCR and keeps one entry per CDR3 protein. The data show approximately 52,000 distinct CDR3 sequences, roughly 8.2% seen once. The CDR3 contains 14 residues. Germline V gene sequence: CDR1 SGHAT, CDR2 FQNNGV. V shed 2 bases, J shed 3 bases, and the junction held 4 bases outside the gene matches. Study outcomes and limitations: Private and CD4 specificities were missed by VDJdb matching, skewed to anti-spike CD8.

This clonotype was counted a few times. The antigen remains unidentified. The chain combines TRBV11-2 with TRBJ2-7; 7 positions agree with TRBD2. This receptor was identified in an adult who was a healthcare worker with PCR-confirmed SARS-CoV-2 infection or an uninfected control (not recorded which). The sample consisted of whole blood. The CDR3 protein is CASSLWREHYEQYF. The CDR3, as DNA: TGTGCCAGCAGCTTATGGCGGGAGCACTACGAGCAGTACTTC.